These 25 T cell receptor beta chains were all obtained from the same sample, sequenced in a study of Ad26.COV2.S vaccination and SARS-CoV-2 variants. Treatment: about 20 received Ad26.COV2.S at low or high dose, single or two shots; roughly 5 received placebo; per-sample allocation not given. Sampling occurred on day 63 after the first vaccine or placebo injection. Sequencing used immunoSEQ multiplex PCR; TCRdb keeps in-frame clones, though not all of them. Of roughly 700,000 clones in the sample, approximately 88% were seen once. The source material was peripheral blood, sampled in a trial of Ad26.COV2.S vaccine versus placebo. These receptors originate from a person aged 18 to 59 who received the Ad26.COV2.S COVID-19 vaccine or a placebo.

This clone is a singleton in its sample. The chain joins TRBV29-1 to TRBJ2-1, with no clear D. The CDR3 totals 10 residues. V lost 7 bases and J 9 bases, leaving 10 bases between the germline ends. Germline V lookup: CDR1 SQVTM, CDR2 ANQGSEA. Here the CDR3 reads CSGAWAEQFF. DNA for the CDR3: TGCAGCGGGGCGTGGGCTGAGCAGTTCTTC.

The chain links TRBV27 to TRBJ2-6; D assignment may be TRBD1 or TRBD2 (7 bases each). Per germline, CDR1 MNHEY and CDR2 SMNVEV (reference sequence). This CDR3 region has 16 residues. The V gene lost 5 bases and the J gene lost 2 bases, with 13 bases spanning the gap. In nucleotides, the CDR3 is TGTGCCAGCAGTATTTCAGGGGGGGCTGGGGCCAACGTCCTGACTTTC. Translated: CASSISGGAGANVLTF.

The genes are TRBV2 and TRBJ1-1; D remains unclear. Germline CDR1 and CDR2: SNHLY and FYNNEI. Trimming pared 0 bases from V and 5 bases from J, leaving 7 bases between. The CDR3 has 13 residues. The CDR3 DNA is TGTGCCAGCAGTGAAGCAGGGAGGACTGAAGCTTTCTTT. Translated, it gives CASSEAGRTEAFF.

The J gene is TRBJ2-7, the V gene TRBV7-8; D gene unclear. Trimming stripped 5 bases from V and 0 bases from J, with 17 bases between. The germline V gene encodes CDR1 SGHVS and CDR2 FQNEAQ. The CDR3 extends over 16 amino acids. CDR3 sequence (DNA): TGTGCCAGCAGCCCTACTCCCCCGCTCCCCTCCTACGAGCAGTACTTC. It is translated as CASSPTPPLPSYEQYF.

This rearrangement joins TRBV29-1 to TRBJ1-1; TRBD1 matches 11 bases. Per germline, CDR1 SQVTM and CDR2 ANQGSEA. The CDR3 runs to 13 residues. The junction had 4 bases not matched to a gene; V was cut back by 7 bases and J by 3 bases. The CDR3 spells CSAGQGADTEAFF. The CDR3 DNA reads TGCAGCGCCGGACAGGGGGCTGACACTGAAGCTTTCTTT. Variable domain in full (rest from reference TRBV29-1 and TRBJ1-1): SAVISQKPSRDICQRGTSLTIQCQVDSQVTMMFWYRQQPGQSLTLIATANQGSEATYESGFVIDKFPISRPNLTFSTLTVSNMSPEDSSIYLCSAGQGADTEAFFGQGTRLTVV.

This chain uses TRBV6-5 with TRBJ2-5; D may be TRBD1 or TRBD2 (5 bases each). Trimming shortened V by 8 bases and J by 9 bases, and 25 bases separated the two germline ends. Per the germline V gene, CDR1 is MNHEY and CDR2 is SVGAGI. The CDR3 spans 15 residues. For the CDR3, the DNA is TGTGCCAGCCGAACCACCGAGGGTTTCCTAGGGGCCCAGTACTTC. Protein product: CASRTTEGFLGAQYF.

The CDR3 region has the DNA TGTGCCAGCAGCTCTGCAGGGGGAGACTCCTACAATGAGCAGTTCTTC. The encoded protein is CASSSAGGDSYNEQFF. This chain connects TRBV7-9 to TRBJ2-1; TRBD1 matches 7 bases. This CDR3 spans 16 amino acids. After removal of 4 bases from V and 0 bases from J, the junction contained 6 bases not matched to a gene. Germline CDR1 is SEHNR and CDR2 is FQNEAQ (reference sequence).

The CDR3 sequence is CASIFGGGQPQHF. The DNA of the CDR3 is TGTGCCAGCATTTTCGGAGGGGGTCAGCCCCAGCATTTT. This rearrangement joins TRBV6-5 to TRBJ1-5; D possibly corresponds to TRBD1 (6 bases). Germline CDR1 reads MNHEY; CDR2 reads SVGAGI. Trimming removed 7 bases at V and 6 bases at J, with 13 bases between. The CDR3 runs 13 residues.

This clone was seen once. The chain's CDR3 is CASSRAGGYSYEQYF. The DNA of the CDR3 is TGTGCCAGCAGCCGAGCGGGGGGATACTCCTACGAGCAGTACTTC. This chain joins TRBV6-2 or TRBV6-3 and TRBJ2-7; 9 bases map to TRBD2. Germline CDR1 is MNHEY and CDR2 is SVGEGT. The CDR3 totals 15 residues. With 6 bases clipped from V and 0 bases from J, the junction kept 6 bases outside the gene matches.

This chain joins TRBV5-1 and TRBJ2-1; no reliable D call. V lost 3 bases and J 4 bases, leaving 14 bases between the germline ends. The CDR3 loop spans 15 amino acids. CDR1 and CDR2 (germline): SGHRS, YFSETQ. The CDR3 region has the DNA TGCGCCAGCAGCTCTCCCATAGGGATATACAATGAGCAGTTCTTC. Its protein is CASSSPIGIYNEQFF.

The CDR3 loop is CASSLATSGSHNEQFF. CDR3 DNA: TGTGCCAGCAGTTTAGCCACTAGCGGGAGTCACAATGAGCAGTTCTTC. The chain recombines TRBV27 with TRBJ2-1, with TRBD2 identical over 11 bases. J lost 5 bases, V lost 2 bases, and 5 bases had no gene match. There are 16 residues in the CDR3. Germline CDR1 reads MNHEY; CDR2 reads SMNVEV (reference sequence).

The count of this clone is one. The chain combines TRBV6-2 or TRBV6-3 with TRBJ1-2; D remains ambiguous. Germline V CDR1 and CDR2: MNHEY, SVGEGT. The CDR3 has 14 amino acids. Trimming left V 5 bases short and J 0 bases short, with 10 bases between. The CDR3 DNA sequence: TGTGCCAGCAGTCTATCGGGAGCTAACTATGGCTACACCTTC. Protein: CASSLSGANYGYTF.

The rearrangement links TRBV9 to TRBJ1-4; possibly TRBD1 for D (6 bases). The CDR3 covers 15 residues. Trimming stripped 2 bases from V and 8 bases from J, with 16 bases between. Germline-derived CDR1 and CDR2 are SGDLS and YYNGEE. Here the CDR3 reads CASSVWGAVGEKLFF. The DNA for the CDR3 is TGTGCCAGCAGCGTTTGGGGGGCCGTCGGCGAAAAACTGTTTTTT.

This chain links TRBV7-2 with TRBJ1-5; maybe TRBD1 (5 bases). Between the trimmed V and J ends, which lost 1 base and 0 bases, there was a span of 13 bases. In germline, CDR1 is SGHTA, CDR2 FQGNSA. This CDR3 has 17 residues. CDR3 nucleotide sequence: TGTGCCAGCAGCTTAGAGGGAGGGGCGTATAGCAATCAGCCCCAGCATTTT. This translates into CASSLEGGAYSNQPQHF.

The V gene is TRBV9, the J gene TRBJ1-2, with 10 nucleotides matching TRBD1. This CDR3 contains 16 residues. Trimming at V came to 1 base and at J to 6 bases, leaving 9 bases not matched to a gene. From germline, CDR1 is SGDLS and CDR2 YYNGEE. The chain's CDR3 is CASSVRDRGGLDGYTF. The CDR3 DNA follows: TGTGCCAGCAGCGTACGGGACAGGGGCGGGTTGGATGGCTACACCTTC.

The J gene is TRBJ2-7, the V gene TRBV5-1; D possibly corresponds to TRBD2 (5 bases). The ends were cut back, 0 bases at V and 0 bases at J, with 10 bases in the middle. The CDR3 is 15 amino acids. Germline V gene lookup returns CDR1 SGHRS and CDR2 YFSETQ. CDR3 DNA sequence: TGCGCCAGCAGCTTGGACCGGGATAGCTCCTACGAGCAGTACTTC. Amino acids: CASSLDRDSSYEQYF.

The chain has TRBV14 and TRBJ2-5; 7 nucleotides match TRBD2. The CDR3 runs to 16 residues. The junction had 11 bases not matched to a gene; V was cut back by 1 base and J by 6 bases. Germline values: CDR1 SGHDN, CDR2 FVKESK. The CDR3 bases are TGTGCCAGCAGCCAAGCCTCGCGACTAGCCTGGAAGACCCAGTACTTC. Translation: CASSQASRLAWKTQYF.

This chain connects TRBV12-5 to TRBJ2-3, with 8 bases fitting TRBD2. CDR1 and CDR2 (germline): LGHNT, FRNRAP. This CDR3 has 18 residues. V dropped 0 bases and J dropped 2; count of bases not matched to a gene: 10. This CDR3 is CASGLVARGGGHTDTQYF. In DNA form, the CDR3 reads TGTGCTAGTGGTTTGGTGGCCCGGGGGGGAGGGCACACAGATACGCAGTATTTT.

This chain uses TRBV7-9 with TRBJ2-1; D is perhaps TRBD1 (6 bases). CDR1 SEHNR and CDR2 FQNEAQ come from the germline V gene (reference sequence). There are 13 residues in the CDR3. V was pared by 7 bases and J by 7 bases, with 14 bases between. CDR3 sequence reads: CASIVGAGNEQFF. CDR3 DNA sequence: TGTGCCAGCATAGTGGGGGCCGGGAATGAGCAGTTCTTC.

The DNA for the CDR3 is TGTGCCAGCAGCACCACAGGGGGGTATGAAAAACTGTTTTTT. This sequence encodes CASSTTGGYEKLFF. The chain combines TRBV7-9 with TRBJ1-4, with 8 bases aligning to TRBD1. V trimming: 5 bases; J trimming: 6 bases; junction bases outside the gene matches: 5. There are 14 residues in the CDR3. Germline values: CDR1 SEHNR, CDR2 FQNEAQ (reference sequence). The whole variable domain, filled in from reference TRBV7-9 and TRBJ1-4, reads DTGVSQNPRHKITKRGQNVTFRCDPISEHNRLYWYRQTLGQGPEFLTYFQNEAQLEKSRLLSDRFSAERPKGSFSTLEIQRTEQGDSAMYLCASSTTGGYEKLFFGSGTQLSVL.

V and J are TRBV7-2 and TRBJ2-5, with D possibly TRBD1 on 6 matching bases. V lost 7 bases and J 14 bases, leaving 17 bases between the germline ends. The CDR3 totals 11 residues. Germline V gene data show CDR1 as SGHTA and CDR2 as FQGNSA. In nucleotides, the CDR3 is TGTGCCAGCATCCACGGGACACCTATTTACTTC. As protein: CASIHGTPIYF. The complete variable domain, with remaining parts taken from reference TRBV7-2 and TRBJ2-5, reads GAGVSQSPSNKVTEKGKDVELRCDPISGHTALYWYRQSLGQGLEFLIYFQGNSAPDKSGLPSDRFSAERTGGSVSTLTIQRTQQEDSAVYLCASIHGTPIYFGPGTRLLVL.

V is TRBV7-2 and J is TRBJ2-5; either TRBD1 or TRBD2 may supply D (5 bases each). CDR3 length: 15 amino acids. V lost 3 bases, J lost 1 base, and 12 bases lay in between. Germline values: CDR1 SGHTA, CDR2 FQGNSA. The CDR3 coding sequence is TGTGCCAGCAGCTTCCAGGGACCCTTCCAAGAGACCCAGTACTTC. This gives the protein CASSFQGPFQETQYF.

This rearrangement joins TRBV5-1 to TRBJ1-5, with D unclear. Germline V CDR1 and CDR2: SGHRS, YFSETQ. The CDR3 is 15 amino acids. V was cut by 0 bases and J by 3 bases, with 10 bases left in between. CDR3 residues: CASSLGQTTNQPQHF. The CDR3 coding sequence is TGCGCCAGCAGCTTGGGGCAGACTACCAATCAGCCCCAGCATTTT. The whole variable domain, remainder taken from reference TRBV5-1 and TRBJ1-5, is KAGVTQTPRYLIKTRGQQVTLSCSPISGHRSVSWYQQTPGQGLQFLFEYFSETQRNKGNFPGRFSGRQFSNSRSEMNVSTLELGDSALYLCASSLGQTTNQPQHFGDGTRLSIL.

The chain joins TRBV18 to TRBJ1-3; D is unresolved. The CDR3 contains 11 residues. Between the trimmed V and J ends, which lost 2 bases and 11 bases, there was a span of 7 bases. Per germline, CDR1 KGHSH and CDR2 LQKENI. CDR3 loop: CASSPEDAIYF. CDR3 in DNA: TGTGCCAGCTCACCAGAGGATGCCATATATTTT.

The chain is built from TRBV7-2 and TRBJ1-5, with D unresolved. Germline CDR1 and CDR2: SGHTA and FQGNSA. The V gene lost 1 base and the J gene lost 1 base, with 11 bases spanning the gap. The CDR3 runs 16 residues. This chain's CDR3 is CASSLGGGRSNQPQHF. The CDR3 region has the DNA TGTGCCAGCAGCTTAGGTGGAGGGCGCAGCAATCAGCCCCAGCATTTT.